Below, 25 T cell receptor beta chains from the same sample are listed, as sequenced in a study of chemoradiotherapy in HPV16-positive cancers (dated by TCRdb to about 2022). The library was obtained by the immunoSEQ multiplex PCR assay. Entries here come from immuneACCESS through TCRdb and include only in-frame sequences with V and J called. Some clones fail to appear in such tables; in the studies checked, an unresolved V gene covers under half of the shortfall, and the cause of the remainder is unknown. The sample records approximately 15,000 clones, 78% of which are singletons. More than 9.5% of the sample comes from the top ten. Sampling was conducted from a patient who underwent chemoradiotherapy. These receptors were taken from a human donor with HPV-associated anogenital cancer.

This clone was recorded a few times. This chain uses TRBV27 with TRBJ2-7; 13 nucleotides align to TRBD2. J was trimmed by 2 bases and V by 8 bases; bases with no gene match: 6. The CDR3 has 15 residues. From germline, CDR1 is MNHEY and CDR2 SMNVEV (reference sequence). This CDR3 is CASVGLAGTTYEQYF. As DNA, the CDR3 is TGTGCCAGCGTGGGACTAGCGGGGACTACCTACGAGCAGTACTTC.

The chain carries TRBV6-1 and TRBJ2-3, with TRBD2 matching over 11 bases. The CDR3 consists of 15 residues. The ends lost 4 bases at V and 3 bases at J; junction bases unmatched: 3. Germline CDR1 MNHNS, CDR2 SASEGT. The CDR3 DNA reads TGTGCCAGCAGTGTTAGCGGGGGGGCGACAGATACGCAGTATTTT. This encodes CASSVSGGATDTQYF.

The chain employs TRBV7-8 and TRBJ2-1; TRBD2 matches 10 bases. CDR3 length equals 18 residues. Germline CDR1 SGHVS, CDR2 FQNEAQ. V trimming: 2 bases; J trimming: 8 bases; junction bases outside the gene matches: 15. CDR3 sequence reads: CASSLIISGGLLSDEQFF. CDR3 DNA sequence: TGTGCCAGCAGCTTAATCATTAGCGGGGGGCTTTTAAGCGATGAGCAGTTCTTC.

This clone was seen a few times. The chain carries TRBV20-1 and TRBJ2-5; a weak D match, TRBD2 (6 bases). Germline values: CDR1 DFQATT, CDR2 SNEGSKA (reference sequence). The CDR3 spans 11 residues. CDR3 nucleotide sequence: TGCAGCGGGGACTACCAAGAGACCCAGTACTTC. Protein sequence: CSGDYQETQYF.

The DNA for the CDR3 is TGTGCCTGGAGTGTACCGTGGGGCAGGGGAAACGCTGAAGCTTTCTTT. It translates to CAWSVPWGRGNAEAFF. This chain connects TRBV30 to TRBJ1-1; possible D gene TRBD1, 6 bases. Between the trimmed V and J ends, which lost 0 bases and 6 bases, there was a span of 20 bases. Germline V gene lookup returns CDR1 GTSNPN and CDR2 SVGIG (reference sequence). The CDR3 loop spans 16 amino acids.

This rearrangement joins TRBV18 to TRBJ2-1; D is undetermined. From germline, CDR1 is KGHSH and CDR2 LQKENI. V lost 3 bases, J lost 8 bases, and 14 bases lay in between. CDR3 length: 14 amino acids. The DNA for the CDR3 is TGTGCCAGCTCACCCCGGTACGATAGGGATGAGCAGTTCTTC. This sequence encodes CASSPRYDRDEQFF. The full variable domain, its missing parts supplied by reference TRBV18 and TRBJ2-1, is NAGVMQNPRHLVRRRGQEARLRCSPMKGHSHVYWYRQLPEEGLKFMVYLQKENIIDESGMPKERFSAEFPKEGPSILRIQQVVRGDSAAYFCASSPRYDRDEQFFGPGTRLTVL.

The chain joins TRBV5-5 to TRBJ2-2; D may be TRBD2 (6 bases). This CDR3 comprises 13 residues. CDR1 and CDR2 (germline): SGHKS, YYEKEE (reference sequence). V was pared by 2 bases and J by 7 bases, with 9 bases between. This CDR3 reads CASSFRRGGELFF. For the CDR3, the DNA is TGTGCCAGCAGCTTTAGGCGGGGCGGGGAGCTGTTTTTT.

This rearrangement joins TRBV9 to TRBJ1-6; a weak D match, TRBD1 (5 bases). This CDR3 region has 14 residues. V lost 1 base, J lost 10 bases, and 12 bases lay in between. Germline CDR1 is SGDLS and CDR2 is YYNGEE. The CDR3 region has the DNA TGTGCCAGCAGCGTAAGGGCAGGGAACTCACCCCTCCACTTT. Residues: CASSVRAGNSPLHF.

The chain combines TRBV7-2 with TRBJ2-3, with D tentatively TRBD1 (5 bases). There are 13 residues in the CDR3. The germline CDR1 and CDR2 sequences are SGHTA and FQGNSA. The germline V and J ends were trimmed by 5 bases and 8 bases, with 14 bases remaining between them. The CDR3: CASSPRQYSTQYF. CDR3 bases: TGTGCCAGCAGCCCACGACAGTACTCTACGCAGTATTTT.

The chain carries TRBV4-1 and TRBJ2-2; no reliable D call. The CDR3 contains 16 residues. CDR1 is MGHRA, CDR2 YSYEKL, per germline. V gave up 1 base and J gave up 6 bases, with 15 bases separating them. The CDR3 sequence: CASSQVRRERPGELFF. The CDR3 DNA is TGCGCCAGCAGCCAAGTACGTCGAGAGAGGCCCGGGGAGCTGTTTTTT.

In DNA form, the CDR3 reads TGTGCCAGCCGGAGGCAGGGGGTCTCACCCCTCCACTTT. Its protein product is CASRRQGVSPLHF. The rearrangement joins TRBV28 to TRBJ1-6, with 7 nucleotides matching TRBD1. CDR3 size: 13 residues. J gave up 10 bases and V 8 bases, and 8 bases lay outside the gene matches. Germline V gene lookup returns CDR1 MDHEN and CDR2 SYDVKM. Drawing the rest from reference TRBV28 and TRBJ1-6, the complete variable domain is DVKVTQSSRYLVKRTGEKVFLECVQDMDHENMFWYRQDPGLGLRLIYFSYDVKMKEKGDIPEGYSVSREKKERFSLILESASTNQTSMYLCASRRQGVSPLHFGNGTRLTVT.

This chain uses TRBV19 with TRBJ1-1; D remains ambiguous. Trimming stripped 7 bases from V and 7 bases from J, with 16 bases between. Germline V gene data show CDR1 as LNHDA and CDR2 as SQIVND (reference sequence). CDR3 length: 13 amino acids. The chain's CDR3 is CASIAPSSREAFF. For the CDR3, the DNA is TGTGCCAGTATAGCCCCCTCAAGCCGTGAAGCTTTCTTT. The full variable domain, with the rest looked up from reference TRBV19 and TRBJ1-1, is DGGITQSPKYLFRKEGQNVTLSCEQNLNHDAMYWYRQDPGQGLRLIYYSQIVNDFQKGDIAEGYSVSREKKESFPLTVTSAQKNPTAFYLCASIAPSSREAFFGQGTRLTVV.

V usage is TRBV5-8 and J usage is TRBJ1-2; the match to TRBD1 covers 7 bases. The trim removed 1 base at V and 6 bases at J, leaving 3 bases unmatched. The CDR3 is 13 amino acids. Germline values: CDR1 SGHTS, CDR2 YDEGEE. The CDR3 DNA sequence: TGTGCCAGCAGCTTGCAGGGGGTGAATGGCTACACCTTC. It encodes CASSLQGVNGYTF.

The chain employs TRBV5-1 and TRBJ2-5; 7 bases are shared with TRBD2. The V gene end was trimmed by 4 bases and the J gene end by 3 bases; junction bases not matched to a gene: 9. Germline V gene lookup returns CDR1 SGHRS and CDR2 YFSETQ. The CDR3 consists of 15 residues. CDR3 DNA: TGCGCCAGCAGCCGCGGCCAGGGAGGGAAAGAGACCCAGTACTTC. It is translated as CASSRGQGGKETQYF.

The chain employs TRBV7-9 and TRBJ2-2; 13 nucleotides agree with TRBD2. Germline lookup yields CDR1 SEHNR and CDR2 FQNEAQ (reference sequence). V shed 8 bases and J 4 bases; nucleotides not matched to a gene: 4. This CDR3 spans 15 amino acids. CDR3 protein: CASFGLAGVTGELFF. The CDR3 DNA reads TGTGCCAGCTTCGGACTAGCGGGGGTCACCGGGGAGCTGTTTTTT.

The V gene is TRBV9, the J gene TRBJ2-3; D not resolved. Germline lookup yields CDR1 SGDLS and CDR2 YYNGEE. This CDR3 is built from 13 residues. V lost 4 bases and J 1 base, leaving 7 bases between the germline ends. For the CDR3, the DNA is TGTGCCAGCAGCCGTCCTGGCACAGATACGCAGTATTTT. As protein: CASSRPGTDTQYF.

The chain has TRBV7-3 and TRBJ2-3; 10 bases fit TRBD2. The V gene's germline CDR1 is SGHTA and CDR2 FQGTGA. CDR3 length: 17 amino acids. The J segment lost 2 bases and the V segment lost 3 bases, leaving 8 bases of the junction unmatched. The CDR3 loop reads CASSLNGLAVNTDTQYF. The DNA for the CDR3 is TGTGCCAGCAGCTTGAACGGACTAGCGGTCAACACAGATACGCAGTATTTT.

V and J are TRBV4-2 and TRBJ2-1; TRBD2 might be the D (6 bases). The CDR3 extends over 15 amino acids. The germline V gene has CDR1 LGHNA and CDR2 YNFKEQ. Trimming removed 0 bases from V and 7 bases from J, with 13 bases in between. The CDR3, as DNA: TGTGCCAGCAGCCAAGATCGGCTAGCGATAAATGAGCAGTTCTTC. Its translation: CASSQDRLAINEQFF.

The chain is built from TRBV7-6 and TRBJ1-2; D call uncertain. CDR1 and CDR2 from the germline V gene are SGHVS and FNYEAQ. The CDR3 has 14 amino acids. V was cut by 4 bases and J by 8 bases, with 17 bases left in between. CDR3 sequence reads: CASSSSGGREGYTF. The CDR3 coding sequence is TGTGCCAGCAGCTCCTCGGGCGGGAGGGAGGGCTACACCTTC.

This rearrangement joins TRBV5-1 to TRBJ2-7; maybe TRBD1 (6 bases). This CDR3 comprises 13 residues. Germline CDR1 is SGHRS and CDR2 is YFSETQ. The V and J ends lost 2 bases and 2 bases respectively, with 8 bases between them. In nucleotides, the CDR3 is TGCGCCAGCAGCTTCGGACAGACCTACGAGCAGTACTTC. It translates to CASSFGQTYEQYF.

This clone was observed a handful of times. The rearrangement joins TRBV7-2 to TRBJ2-7, with D perhaps matching TRBD1 (6 bases). V gave up 5 bases and J gave up 2 bases, with 13 bases separating them. The CDR3 sequence is 14 residues long. Germline CDR1 and CDR2: SGHTA and FQGNSA. The CDR3 DNA is TGTGCCAGCAGCGTAAACAGGGCCCCCTACGAGCAGTACTTC. This codes for CASSVNRAPYEQYF.

This sequence joins TRBV4-3 and TRBJ2-1, with 8 bases identical to TRBD1. Germline V gene lookup returns CDR1 LGHNA and CDR2 YSLEER. The CDR3 contains 15 residues. V lost 4 bases and J lost 4; bases outside the gene matches: 6. The chain's CDR3 is CASSRDRTLYNEQFF. The DNA of the CDR3 is TGCGCCAGCAGCCGGGACAGGACTCTTTACAATGAGCAGTTCTTC.

The gene calls are TRBV30 and TRBJ2-2, with TRBD2 matching 12 bases. The trim removed 2 bases at V and 2 bases at J, leaving 3 bases unmatched. The CDR3 is made up of 16 amino acids. CDR1 GTSNPN and CDR2 SVGIG come from the germline V gene (reference sequence). The CDR3 sequence is CAWSPSGGANTGELFF. CDR3 nucleotides: TGTGCCTGGAGTCCTAGCGGGGGGGCAAACACCGGGGAGCTGTTTTTT.

V usage is TRBV6-1 and J usage is TRBJ1-5; D unresolved. Per germline, CDR1 MNHNS and CDR2 SASEGT. This CDR3 is built from 13 residues. Trimming took 6 bases from V and 0 from J, leaving 6 bases between them. CDR3 DNA: TGTGCCAGCAGCGTCGATAGCAATCAGCCCCAGCATTTT. Translated, it gives CASSVDSNQPQHF.

The chain joins TRBV9 to TRBJ2-7, with D tentatively TRBD1 (5 bases). This CDR3 contains 15 residues. The V end was cut by 3 bases, the J end by 2 bases, with 15 bases between. Germline loops: CDR1 SGDLS, CDR2 YYNGEE. The CDR3 DNA reads TGTGCCAGCAGCGCCAGCCCGACAGTCCCCTACGAGCAGTACTTC. Residues: CASSASPTVPYEQYF.